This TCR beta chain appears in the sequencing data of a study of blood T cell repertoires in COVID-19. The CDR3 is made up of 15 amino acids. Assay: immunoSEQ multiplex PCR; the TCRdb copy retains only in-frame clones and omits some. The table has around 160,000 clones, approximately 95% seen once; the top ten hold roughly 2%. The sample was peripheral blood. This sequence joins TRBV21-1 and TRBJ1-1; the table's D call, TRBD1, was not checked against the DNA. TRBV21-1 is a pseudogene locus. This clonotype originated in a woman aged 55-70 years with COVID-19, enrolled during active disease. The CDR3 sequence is CASTQGGMLNTEAFF. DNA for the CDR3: TGTGCCAGCACCCAGGGGGGCATGTTGAACACTGAAGCTTTCTTT.